These 10 T cell receptor beta chains share one sample of origin, sequenced in a study of HIV-infected patients and healthy controls. TCRdb re-called the 5' RACE reads through MiXCR, storing one row per CDR3 protein. The sample includes 55,000 to 70,000 distinct CDR3 sequences, over 15% of them seen just once. Source material: CD4+ T cells from blood. These receptor sequences come from a human donor in good health.

The chain links TRBV4-1 to TRBJ2-3; TRBD2 agrees at 11 bases. The V gene end was trimmed by 4 bases and the J gene end by 7 bases; junction bases not matched to a gene: 7. Germline V gene lookup returns CDR1 MGHRA and CDR2 YSYEKL. The CDR3 is 15 amino acids. CDR3 in DNA: TGCGCCAGCAGCCCCCTACTAGCGGGAGCCCATACGCAGTATTTT. Its translation is CASSPLLAGAHTQYF.

This clonotype was detected ten times or more. The CDR3 loop reads CASSLDGTRGVYF. DNA for the CDR3: TGTGCCAGCAGTTTAGACGGGACACGCGGGGTCTACTTC. V usage is TRBV27 and J usage is TRBJ2-7; TRBD1 or TRBD2 may be the D gene (6 bases each). CDR3 length equals 13 residues. V shed 2 bases and J shed 13 bases, with 18 bases lying between them. Per germline, CDR1 MNHEY and CDR2 SMNVEV (reference sequence).

The chain joins TRBV6-5 to TRBJ1-1; maybe TRBD1 (5 bases). Trimming left V 2 bases short and J 2 bases short, with 6 bases between. The germline CDR1 and CDR2 sequences are MNHEY and SVGAGI. This CDR3 is built from 13 residues. For the CDR3, the DNA is TGTGCCAGCAGTTACAGGGGAAACACTGAAGCTTTCTTT. Protein sequence: CASSYRGNTEAFF.

The gene calls are TRBV4-1 and TRBJ2-2; possibly TRBD1 for D (6 bases). The CDR3 totals 16 residues. The V and J ends lost 4 bases and 8 bases respectively, with 20 bases between them. Germline V gene lookup returns CDR1 MGHRA and CDR2 YSYEKL. This CDR3 is CASSPRSGQNGGELFF. Here the CDR3 DNA reads TGCGCCAGCAGCCCCCGGTCTGGACAGAACGGGGGGGAGCTGTTTTTT.

The chain is built from TRBV29-1 and TRBJ1-1, with TRBD1 identical over 8 bases. Germline loops: CDR1 SQVTM, CDR2 ANQGSEA. The length of the CDR3 is 17 residues. Trimming removed 3 bases from V and 2 bases from J; junction bases left unmatched: 14. This chain's CDR3 is CSVDLGQGFSVNTEAFF. The CDR3 nucleotides read TGCAGCGTTGACCTAGGACAGGGCTTCTCCGTAAACACTGAAGCTTTCTTT. Drawing the rest from reference TRBV29-1 and TRBJ1-1, the complete variable domain is SAVISQKPSRDICQRGTSLTIQCQVDSQVTMMFWYRQQPGQSLTLIATANQGSEATYESGFVIDKFPISRPNLTFSTLTVSNMSPEDSSIYLCSVDLGQGFSVNTEAFFGQGTRLTVV.

The chain carries TRBV10-3 and TRBJ1-6, with 10 bases fitting TRBD1. The CDR3 is 14 amino acids. Germline V gives CDR1 ENHRY, CDR2 SYGVKD. Trimming took 10 bases from V and 8 from J; bases not matched to a gene: 8. The DNA for the CDR3 is TGTGCCAACAGCCAGACAGGGGGCGATTCACCCCTCCACTTT. It yields the protein CANSQTGGDSPLHF.

Ten or more counts support this clonotype. CDR3 DNA sequence: TGTGCCAGCAGTTTGAGGGGAGGCTATGGCTACACCTTC. Translating gives CASSLRGGYGYTF. The chain carries TRBV27 and TRBJ1-2, with D perhaps matching TRBD1 (5 bases). The V gene's germline CDR1 is MNHEY and CDR2 SMNVEV (reference sequence). The CDR3 runs 13 residues. V lost 3 bases to trimming and J lost 4 bases, with 9 bases between them.

This clonotype was picked up many times. The chain uses TRBV5-1 and TRBJ2-1; 9 bases are a match to TRBD2. CDR1 and CDR2 from the germline V gene are SGHRS and YFSETQ. V lost 6 bases, J lost 9 bases, and 7 bases stayed unmatched. The CDR3 is 13 amino acids. CDR3 in amino acids: CASTASGDGEQFF. DNA for the CDR3: TGCGCCAGCACCGCTAGCGGGGATGGTGAGCAGTTCTTC.

The table lists this clonotype with many counts. DNA of the CDR3: TGTGCCTGGAGTCCCCGTATCGACTATGGCTACACCTTC. Protein product: CAWSPRIDYGYTF. The V and J genes are TRBV30 and TRBJ1-2, with D unresolved. This CDR3 spans 13 amino acids. Trimming took 2 bases from V and 3 from J, leaving 10 bases between them. Germline V gives CDR1 GTSNPN, CDR2 SVGIG (reference sequence).

This chain connects TRBV6-2 or TRBV6-3 to TRBJ2-3; 10 nucleotides align to TRBD2. V shed 4 bases, J shed 1 base, and the junction held 2 bases outside the gene matches. Germline-derived CDR1 and CDR2 are MNHEY and SVGEGT. This CDR3 contains 15 residues. This chain's CDR3 is CASSSGTSGTDTQYF. CDR3 coding DNA: TGTGCCAGCAGTTCCGGGACTAGCGGCACAGATACGCAGTATTTT.